This T cell receptor beta chain was retrieved from a study of T cell responses to AZD1222 COVID-19 vaccine. Study as a whole: Investigators merged groups given second doses at roughly 4 or roughly 12 weeks.

Trimming removed 0 bases from V and 2 bases from J, with 8 bases in between. Germline-derived CDR1 and CDR2 are KGHSH and LQKENI. The CDR3 consists of 14 residues. With respect to this clone: What it recognizes is unknown.

Study-wide results and caveats: Nearly half of spike-specific TCRs reportedly target variant regions that are unmutated in the B.1.351 and B.1.1.7 variants.

Sequencing used immunoSEQ multiplex PCR; TCRdb keeps in-frame clones, though not all of them. The table shows around 78,000 clones, with around four fifths occurring only once. The V call is TRBV18, the J call TRBJ2-7; D is unresolved. The receptor's source is an adult in good health. Material: peripheral blood, obtained on day 0 of AZD1222 vaccination. CDR3 in DNA: TGTGCCAGCTCACCACCTGTGGGGACCTACGAGCAGTACTTC. Its protein product is CASSPPVGTYEQYF. The complete variable domain, with remaining parts taken from reference TRBV18 and TRBJ2-7, reads NAGVMQNPRHLVRRRGQEARLRCSPMKGHSHVYWYRQLPEEGLKFMVYLQKENIIDESGMPKERFSAEFPKEGPSILRIQQVVRGDSAAYFCASSPPVGTYEQYFGPGTRLTVT.